These 2 T cell receptor beta chains share one sample of origin, sequenced in a study of T-cell reconstitution after alpha-beta-depleted transplantation in children. Unique molecular identifiers were used in preparing the TCRbeta library. From the PCR reads, TCRdb called clonotypes with MiXCR, one entry per CDR3 protein. This table has roughly 200,000 distinct CDR3 sequences, approximately 11% appearing once. Sequenced here: PBMCs, sampled before TCRalphabeta/CD19-depleted stem cell transplant. The receptor set was obtained from a child younger than two with acute myeloid leukemia, due to receive a stem cell transplant.

Many counts were recorded for this clonotype. The J gene is TRBJ1-5, the V gene TRBV4-2; D uncertain. This CDR3 is built from 15 residues. Germline CDR1 LGHNA, CDR2 YNFKEQ. Deletions cut 0 bases from V and 7 bases from J, with 13 bases between. The CDR3 coding sequence is TGTGCCAGCAGCCAAGATAGGACGGGAGGACAGCCCCAGCATTTT. Protein: CASSQDRTGGQPQHF.

This clonotype was observed at least ten times. The V and J genes are TRBV27 and TRBJ1-1; D may be TRBD1 (5 bases). This CDR3 region has 14 residues. Trimming took 9 bases from V and 1 from J, leaving 15 bases between them. Germline CDR1 MNHEY, CDR2 SMNVEV (reference sequence). The CDR3 nucleotides read TGTGCCAGTAGTGGTACCAGGGCGAACACTGAAGCTTTCTTT. This encodes CASSGTRANTEAFF.